This paragraph covers one T cell receptor beta chain sequence. CDR3 size: 13 residues. The ends were cut back, 3 bases at V and 4 bases at J, with 8 bases in the middle. CDR1 and CDR2 from the germline V gene are MDHEN and SYDVKM. Authors' processing steps: Amplified reference gene primers provided the basis for estimating nucleated cell counts. Some clones are missing from TCRdb's copy, which holds only in-frame ones; the method was immunoSEQ multiplex PCR. Clonal size and the V and J genes are those of that table, whereas D and trimming came from the DNA. Of a few hundred thousand clones in the sample, more than 75% were seen once. These data are taken from a study of blood T cell repertoires in COVID-19. The wider study: Whether acute or convalescent, the COVID-19 samples came from the United States, Italy and Spain. T cells, B-cell-depleted T cells, or PBMCs provided the cDNA or gDNA that served as material.

J is TRBJ2-3 and V is TRBV28; D is possibly TRBD2 (5 bases). Source material: peripheral blood. The clonotype originates from a woman in her fifties or sixties who had recovered from COVID-19. CDR3 in DNA: TGTGCCAGCAGTTTGTTAGCGCCAGATACGCAGTATTTT. This codes for CASSLLAPDTQYF.